Following are 30 T cell receptor beta chains from one sample sequenced in a study of Graves' ophthalmopathy and Graves' hyperthyroidism. Scientists amplified the TCR beta CDR3 regions from RNA transcripts. An opening RT-PCR round employed HTBI primers and preceded a second-round multiplex PCR. TCRdb redid the calling of the multiplex PCR reads with MiXCR, one entry per CDR3 protein. The sample has about 550,000 distinct CDR3 sequences, 35% to 45% seen once. Specimen: peripheral blood or thyroid tissue (not recorded which). Receptors were obtained from an adult man with Graves' hyperthyroidism.

J is TRBJ2-6 and V is TRBV5-6, with D tentatively TRBD2 (6 bases). The V end was cut by 7 bases, the J end by 2 bases, with 19 bases between. The CDR3 loop spans 17 amino acids. Per the germline V gene, CDR1 is SGHDT and CDR2 is YYEEEE. The CDR3 region has the DNA TGTGCCAGCCAACTCTGGGGGGTAGGCACTGGGGCCAACGTCCTGACTTTC. This encodes CASQLWGVGTGANVLTF.

This clonotype was counted many times. The CDR3 reads CASSLDLGSEKLFF. The CDR3 region has the DNA TGTGCCAGCAGCTTAGATTTGGGTTCGGAAAAACTGTTTTTT. V is TRBV7-2 and J is TRBJ1-4; D gene unclear. Germline V gene data show CDR1 as SGHTA and CDR2 as FQGNSA. This CDR3 region has 14 residues. V gave up 1 base and J gave up 8 bases, with 11 bases separating them.

The table lists this clonotype with many counts. CDR3 loop: CASSNGTSQYF. As DNA, the CDR3 is TGTGCCAGCAGTAACGGGACGTCCCAGTACTTC. The rearrangement joins TRBV6-5 to TRBJ2-5; D could derive from TRBD1 or TRBD2 (5 bases each). Trimming took 5 bases from V and 9 from J, leaving 10 bases between them. Germline CDR1 is MNHEY and CDR2 is SVGAGI. The CDR3 covers 11 residues.

This clonotype was counted ten times or more. The gene calls are TRBV19 and TRBJ2-7, with D possibly being TRBD2 (5 bases). Germline V CDR1 and CDR2: LNHDA, SQIVND (reference sequence). V dropped 2 bases and J dropped 1 base, with 18 bases sitting between them. The CDR3 consists of 17 residues. The CDR3 region is CASSIRLGGSESYEQYF. The DNA for the CDR3 is TGTGCCAGTAGTATAAGATTAGGAGGTTCGGAGTCCTACGAGCAGTACTTC. Together with reference TRBV19 and TRBJ2-7, the CDR3 gives the full variable domain: DGGITQSPKYLFRKEGQNVTLSCEQNLNHDAMYWYRQDPGQGLRLIYYSQIVNDFQKGDIAEGYSVSREKKESFPLTVTSAQKNPTAFYLCASSIRLGGSESYEQYFGPGTRLTVT.

This clonotype was seen many times. V is TRBV2 and J is TRBJ1-2, with a possible D match to TRBD1 (5 bases). Deletions cut 7 bases from V and 4 bases from J, with 10 bases between. From germline, CDR1 is SNHLY and CDR2 FYNNEI. The CDR3 spans 12 residues. The CDR3 spells CASTDRSYGYTF. The CDR3 coding sequence is TGTGCCAGCACAGACAGATCCTATGGCTACACCTTC. Full variable domain (outside the CDR3, taken from reference TRBV2 and TRBJ1-2): EPEVTQTPSHQVTQMGQEVILRCVPISNHLYFYWYRQILGQKVEFLVSFYNNEISEKSEIFDDQFSVERPDGSNFTLKIRSTKLEDSAMYFCASTDRSYGYTFGSGTRLTVV.

This clonotype has at least ten counts. V is TRBV13 and J is TRBJ2-2; 7 nucleotides line up with TRBD1. CDR3 length: 16 amino acids. Germline V gene sequence: CDR1 PRHDT, CDR2 FYEKMQ (reference sequence). V dropped 5 bases and J dropped 2; count of bases not matched to a gene: 8. The CDR3 is CASSESGTDNTGELFF. The CDR3 nucleotides are TGTGCCAGCAGCGAATCCGGGACAGATAACACCGGGGAGCTGTTTTTT.

As to this clonotype: A junction end diverges from the germline sequence, so it may reflect a read error. The genes are TRBV19 and TRBJ1-1; D is possibly TRBD1 (5 bases). This CDR3 comprises 17 residues. The germline V gene has CDR1 LNHDA and CDR2 SQIVND (reference sequence). CDR3 DNA: TGTGCCAGTACCACTACGGCAGGGCTACTCCTGAACACTGGAGCTTTCTTT. This encodes CASTTTAGLLLNTGAFF.

This clonotype was seen many times. This chain joins TRBV20-1 and TRBJ1-2; the D is unclear. The germline V gene has CDR1 DFQATT and CDR2 SNEGSKA (reference sequence). There are 13 residues in the CDR3. V was shortened by 1 base and J by 3 bases, with 9 bases between the two germline ends. The CDR3, as DNA: TGCAGTGCTAGAGCCCCAGGTTACTATGGCTACACCTTC. Its protein is CSARAPGYYGYTF.

The V call is TRBV20-1, the J call TRBJ2-5, with D possibly being TRBD1 (6 bases). This CDR3 has 12 amino acids. Germline loops: CDR1 DFQATT, CDR2 SNEGSKA (reference sequence). Trimming removed 1 base at V and 7 bases at J, with 10 bases between. In DNA, the CDR3 is TGCAGTGCTAGAGCCTTAGGGGGGACCCAGTACTTC. Amino acids: CSARALGGTQYF.

There are many counts of this clonotype. The rearrangement joins TRBV6-2 or TRBV6-3 to TRBJ1-5, with D perhaps TRBD1 (5 bases). V dropped 4 bases and J dropped 4 bases, with 20 bases sitting between them. CDR3 size: 17 residues. Germline V gene data show CDR1 as MNHEY and CDR2 as SVGEGT. The CDR3 is CASSSAEGHHLNQPQHF. The CDR3 coding sequence is TGTGCCAGCAGTTCAGCCGAGGGGCACCATCTAAATCAGCCCCAGCATTTT.

This clonotype was observed many times. V gene TRBV9 combines with J gene TRBJ1-1; 7 bases map to TRBD1. The V and J ends lost 0 bases and 8 bases, in that order; junction bases with no gene match: 13. The CDR3 loop spans 16 amino acids. Per the germline V gene, CDR1 is SGDLS and CDR2 is YYNGEE. For the CDR3, the DNA is TGTGCCAGCAGCGTAGCAGGAGGGGGCGAAGGGAGCGAAGCTTTCTTT. Its protein product is CASSVAGGGEGSEAFF.

This clonotype came up a few times. V is TRBV5-5 and J is TRBJ2-5, with 11 bases aligning to TRBD2. Germline lookup yields CDR1 SGHKS and CDR2 YYEKEE (reference sequence). The CDR3 length is 16 residues. After removal of 4 bases from V and 3 bases from J, the junction contained 8 bases not matched to a gene. This CDR3 reads CASSHRLAGPKETQYF. CDR3 DNA sequence: TGTGCCAGCAGCCACAGACTAGCGGGGCCAAAAGAGACCCAGTACTTC.

As DNA, the CDR3 is TGTGCCAGCAGCAACCGCGGGACATTCTACGAGCAGTACTTC. This gives the protein CASSNRGTFYEQYF. J is TRBJ2-7 and V is TRBV5-4; perhaps D is TRBD1 or TRBD2 (6 bases each). The ends were cut back, 4 bases at V and 3 bases at J, with 14 bases in the middle. In germline, CDR1 is SGHNT, CDR2 YYREEE (reference sequence). The CDR3 totals 14 residues.

This clonotype appeared a few times. This chain links TRBV15 with TRBJ1-1; D call uncertain. V gave up 6 bases and J gave up 4 bases, with 12 bases separating them. The CDR3 is 13 amino acids. CDR1 LNHNV and CDR2 YYDKDF come from the germline V gene (reference sequence). CDR3 nucleotides: TGTGCCACCAGAGGCGGGTTCGGCACTGAAGCTTTCTTT. This sequence encodes CATRGGFGTEAFF.

This clonotype was detected ten times or more. The chain is built from TRBV6-5 and TRBJ2-5; D tentatively reads TRBD1 or TRBD2 (6 bases each). V was cut by 2 bases and J by 5 bases, with 9 bases left in between. Germline V gene data show CDR1 as MNHEY and CDR2 as SVGAGI. The CDR3 spans 13 residues. CDR3: CASSYGGQETQYF. The DNA for the CDR3 is TGTGCCAGCAGTTACGGGGGGCAGGAGACCCAGTACTTC.

The gene calls are TRBV7-9 and TRBJ2-3; 10 bases line up with TRBD1. This CDR3 has 15 amino acids. V lost 4 bases, J lost 3 bases, and 4 bases stayed unmatched. In germline, CDR1 is SEHNR, CDR2 FQNEAQ (reference sequence). The CDR3 sequence: CASSYWDRGTDTQYF. CDR3 nucleotide sequence: TGTGCCAGCAGCTACTGGGACAGGGGTACAGATACGCAGTATTTT.

The genes are TRBV20-1 and TRBJ2-6, with 9 bases aligning to TRBD2. Losses at the gene ends were 0 bases for V and 0 bases for J; bases not matched to a gene: 9. Germline V gene data show CDR1 as DFQATT and CDR2 as SNEGSKA (reference sequence). The CDR3 extends over 19 amino acids. The CDR3 coding sequence is TGCAGTGCTAGAGATCGGGGGACTAGCTCTTTCTCTGGGGCCAACGTCCTGACTTTC. Translation gives CSARDRGTSSFSGANVLTF.

V and J are TRBV29-1 and TRBJ2-2, with 9 bases aligning to TRBD1. Germline CDR1 and CDR2: SQVTM and ANQGSEA. CDR3 length equals 16 residues. V lost 2 bases to trimming and J lost 1 base; unmatched junction nucleotides: 5. The CDR3 bases are TGCAGCGTTGAATATCCGGACAGGGGGAACACCGGGGAGCTGTTTTTT. This translates into CSVEYPDRGNTGELFF.

In this sample, this clonotype turned up many times. The CDR3 sequence is CASSPGRIGNTIYF. For the CDR3, the DNA is TGCGCCAGCAGCCCGGGACGGATTGGAAACACCATATATTTT. The chain couples TRBV5-1 to TRBJ1-3, with D perhaps matching TRBD1 (5 bases). CDR3 length equals 14 residues. Per germline, CDR1 SGHRS and CDR2 YFSETQ. The V gene lost 4 bases and the J gene lost 3 bases, with 11 bases spanning the gap.

This clonotype was seen ten or more times. V usage is TRBV10-2 and J usage is TRBJ2-7, with a tentative D call TRBD1 (6 bases). The V end was cut by 3 bases, the J end by 7 bases, with 10 bases between. The CDR3 contains 12 residues. Germline CDR1 reads WSHSY; CDR2 reads SAAADI. CDR3 nucleotide sequence: TGCGCCAGCAGTGATGTGGACAGTGAGCAGTACTTC. Residues: CASSDVDSEQYF.

This clonotype came up many times. V usage is TRBV12-3 or TRBV12-4 and J usage is TRBJ1-1, with 7 bases that match TRBD1. V lost 6 bases, J lost 8 bases, and 9 bases stayed unmatched. This CDR3 comprises 13 residues. The CDR3 nucleotides read TGTGCCAGCAGACGACAGGGTGGGAGCGAAGCTTTCTTT. It yields the protein CASRRQGGSEAFF.

This clonotype was seen at least ten times. The rearrangement links TRBV6-1 to TRBJ1-2; the D is unclear. The CDR3 loop spans 12 amino acids. Per the germline V gene, CDR1 is MNHNS and CDR2 is SASEGT. V lost 5 bases and J 3 bases, leaving 7 bases between the germline ends. CDR3 in DNA: TGTGCCAGCAGTCTGGAGCACTATGGCTACACCTTC. Its translation is CASSLEHYGYTF.

The chain joins TRBV7-8 to TRBJ2-2; D not certain. The germline gives CDR1 SGHVS, CDR2 FQNEAQ. V lost 1 base and J 0 bases, leaving 12 bases between the germline ends. This CDR3 contains 17 residues. CDR3 nucleotides: TGTGCCAGCAGCTTAGAAATGTCCACAGCGAACACCGGGGAGCTGTTTTTT. Its protein product is CASSLEMSTANTGELFF. Using reference TRBV7-8 and TRBJ2-2 for the parts outside the CDR3, the full variable domain is GAGVSQSPRYKVAKRGQDVALRCDPISGHVSLFWYQQALGQGPEFLTYFQNEAQLDKSGLPSDRFFAERPEGSVSTLKIQRTQQEDSAVYLCASSLEMSTANTGELFFGEGSRLTVL.

This clonotype was observed many times. The chain links TRBV20-1 to TRBJ1-4, with D uncertain. Between the trimmed V and J ends, which lost 1 base and 0 bases, there was a span of 3 bases. The germline CDR1 and CDR2 sequences are DFQATT and SNEGSKA (reference sequence). The CDR3 consists of 13 residues. The CDR3, as DNA: TGCAGTGCTAGAGGGGCAACTAATGAAAAACTGTTTTTT. Its protein is CSARGATNEKLFF.

On this clonotype itself: The junction departs from germline at one end; a sequencing error may be responsible. The gene calls are TRBV7-9 and TRBJ2-3; D call uncertain. Looked up from germline, CDR1 is SEHNR and CDR2 is FQNEAQ (reference sequence). The CDR3 runs to 14 residues. CDR3 sequence: CASSSETGTDTQYF. DNA of the CDR3: TGTGCCAGCAGTTCCGAGACGGGCACGGATACGCAGTATTTT.

This clonotype was counted at least ten times. The conserved final phenylalanine or tryptophan is absent from the CDR3, which likely points to a read error. It is unclear where the CDR3 begins or ends on the DNA, so no DNA is shown, and the CDR3 is as TCRdb lists it. This rearrangement joins TRBV20-1 to TRBJ2-5; the D call of TRBD1 is as the table states it, not checked on the DNA. A total of 9 residues make up the CDR3, ends included. Germline values: CDR1 DFQATT, CDR2 SNEGSKA (reference sequence). The CDR3 sequence is CSASNRGNL.

This sequence joins TRBV11-2 and TRBJ2-1; unclear D gene. Deletions cut 1 base from V and 6 bases from J, with 10 bases between. CDR3 length: 14 amino acids. Germline CDR1 is SGHAT and CDR2 is FQNNGV. The CDR3 DNA follows: TGTGCCAGCAGCTTAGGAGGACCTCCCAATGAGCAGTTCTTC. It translates to CASSLGGPPNEQFF.

The chain employs TRBV29-1 and TRBJ1-2; D is undetermined. The germline V gene encodes CDR1 SQVTM and CDR2 ANQGSEA. This CDR3 spans 11 amino acids. The V and J ends lost 8 bases and 5 bases respectively, with 12 bases between them. The CDR3 region is CSQVRGYGYTF. The CDR3 coding sequence is TGCAGCCAAGTCCGGGGATATGGCTACACCTTC.

This clonotype occurred many times. The rearrangement links TRBV20-1 to TRBJ2-2; a weak D match, TRBD1 (6 bases). Between the trimmed V and J ends, which lost 5 bases and 4 bases, there was a span of 14 bases. Germline V gene sequence: CDR1 DFQATT, CDR2 SNEGSKA (reference sequence). This CDR3 comprises 14 residues. For the CDR3, the DNA is TGCAGTGCTCCCGACAGGCAATCCACCGGGGAGCTGTTTTTT. Translation: CSAPDRQSTGELFF.

The chain joins TRBV7-9 to TRBJ1-1; no reliable D call. The CDR3 has 12 residues. In germline, CDR1 is SEHNR, CDR2 FQNEAQ (reference sequence). V lost 3 bases and J lost 6, with 8 bases in between. The CDR3 spells CASSFLDPEAFF. The CDR3 region has the DNA TGTGCCAGCAGCTTCCTGGACCCTGAAGCTTTCTTT.